This TCR beta chain was sequenced for a study of blood T cell repertoires in COVID-19. Clones were sequenced by immunoSEQ multiplex PCR, and TCRdb holds only the in-frame ones, with some missing. The profile shows approximately 250,000 clones, around 90% of them singletons. Trimming shortened V by 1 base and J by 0 bases, and 10 bases separated the two germline ends. CDR1 and CDR2 (germline): LGHDT, YNNKEL (reference sequence). The CDR3 totals 15 residues. Shortly before study entry, within 2 weeks, exposed participants had met a COVID-19 case. The table lists this clone with a few counts. This receptor was taken from a man aged 40-49 years who had been exposed to COVID-19. The sequencing sample was made of PBMCs or T cells enriched from blood (not recorded which). The chain has TRBV3-1 (or the pseudogene TRBV3-2) and TRBJ2-7, with a weak D call TRBD1 (6 bases). The DNA for the CDR3 is TGTGCCAGCAGCCAAGTGAGCAGGGGCTCCTACGAGCAGTACTTC. Protein sequence: CASSQVSRGSYEQYF.